This T cell receptor (beta chain) was documented in a study of tumor-infiltrating lymphocytes in primary liver carcinoma. Study-wide background: Patients included men and women of 30 to 69 years.

Study-level points and caveats: Overlap between tumor regions exceeded overlap of tumor with adjacent tissue or blood.

Trimming cost V 3 bases and J 6 bases; bases outside gene matches: 8. CDR3 size: 15 residues. In germline, CDR1 is SEHNR, CDR2 FQNEAQ (reference sequence). This clonotype was observed a handful of times. Its target is unknown. cDNA specific to TCR beta was made from around 470 ng of total RNA, with a constant-region primer employed for priming. Three nested multiplex PCR rounds, a slightly modified ARM-PCR, produced the libraries for TCR beta. With TRBV1-TRBV30 forward primers and a C-beta reverse primer, the first two PCR rounds were run for approximately 10 cycles each. Each CDR3 protein gets one entry after TCRdb re-called the multiplex PCR reads with MiXCR. The sample shows around 170,000 distinct CDR3 sequences, 50% to 75% of them seen only once. Germline DNA was also extracted, while the blood RNA originated from unsorted whole blood. Chronic HBV infection, which was untreated, was present in the patients.

The gene calls are TRBV7-9 and TRBJ2-7, with TRBD2 matching over 10 bases. The source is a man aged 40-49 years with primary liver carcinoma and hepatitis B virus infection. Sequencing used peripheral blood. In DNA, the CDR3 is TGTGCCAGCAGCTTCATAGCGGGAGGACTCGCCGAGCAGTACTTC. It specifies CASSFIAGGLAEQYF.